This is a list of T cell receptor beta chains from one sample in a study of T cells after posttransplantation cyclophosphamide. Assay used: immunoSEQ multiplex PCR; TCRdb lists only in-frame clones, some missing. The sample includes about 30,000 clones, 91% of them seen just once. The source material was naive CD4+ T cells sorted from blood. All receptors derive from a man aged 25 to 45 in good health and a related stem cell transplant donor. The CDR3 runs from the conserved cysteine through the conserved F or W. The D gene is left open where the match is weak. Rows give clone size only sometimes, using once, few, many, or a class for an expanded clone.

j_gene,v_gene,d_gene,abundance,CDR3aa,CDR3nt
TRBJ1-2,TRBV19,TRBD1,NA,CASSRQGQGGGYTF,TGTGCCAGTAGCCGTCAGGGACAGGGAGGAGGCTACACCTTC
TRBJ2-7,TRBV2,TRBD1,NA,CASGGDRVTHEQYF,TGTGCCAGCGGTGGAGACAGGGTTACGCACGAGCAGTACTTC
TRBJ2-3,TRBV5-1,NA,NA,CASSLGESVVDTQYF,TGCGCCAGCAGCTTGGGGGAGAGCGTTGTGGATACGCAGTATTTT
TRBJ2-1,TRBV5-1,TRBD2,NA,CASSQTSGGAGNEQFF,TGCGCCAGCAGCCAGACTAGCGGGGGGGCGGGCAATGAGCAGTTCTTC
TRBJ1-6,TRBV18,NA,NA,CASSPLDSSYNSPLHF,TGTGCCAGCTCACCTCTCGACAGCTCCTATAATTCACCCCTCCACTTT
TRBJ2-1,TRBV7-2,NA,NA,CASSFPGEQFF,TGTGCCAGCAGCTTCCCAGGTGAGCAGTTCTTC
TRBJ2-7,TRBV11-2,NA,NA,CASSSGSVYEQYF,TGTGCCAGCAGCTCGGGTTCGGTTTACGAGCAGTACTTC
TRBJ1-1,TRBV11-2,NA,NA,CASSLDRNTEAFF,TGTGCCAGCAGCTTAGATCGGAACACTGAAGCTTTCTTT
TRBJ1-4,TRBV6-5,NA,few,CASSFSGTLGEKLFF,TGTGCCAGCAGTTTTTCCGGGACTTTAGGGGAAAAACTGTTTTTT
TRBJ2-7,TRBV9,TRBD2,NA,CASSPQLAEGEQYF,TGTGCCAGCAGCCCACAACTAGCGGAAGGCGAGCAGTACTTC
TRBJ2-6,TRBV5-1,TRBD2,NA,CASTPGTSGSGANVLTF,TGCGCCAGCACCCCGGGGACTAGCGGGTCTGGGGCCAACGTCCTGACTTTC
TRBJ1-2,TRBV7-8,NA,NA,CASSEGGPNYGYTF,TGTGCCAGCAGTGAGGGAGGGCCAAACTATGGCTACACCTTC
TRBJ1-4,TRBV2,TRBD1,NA,CASSLTGVSEKLFF,TGTGCCAGCAGCTTGACAGGGGTATCGGAAAAACTGTTTTTT